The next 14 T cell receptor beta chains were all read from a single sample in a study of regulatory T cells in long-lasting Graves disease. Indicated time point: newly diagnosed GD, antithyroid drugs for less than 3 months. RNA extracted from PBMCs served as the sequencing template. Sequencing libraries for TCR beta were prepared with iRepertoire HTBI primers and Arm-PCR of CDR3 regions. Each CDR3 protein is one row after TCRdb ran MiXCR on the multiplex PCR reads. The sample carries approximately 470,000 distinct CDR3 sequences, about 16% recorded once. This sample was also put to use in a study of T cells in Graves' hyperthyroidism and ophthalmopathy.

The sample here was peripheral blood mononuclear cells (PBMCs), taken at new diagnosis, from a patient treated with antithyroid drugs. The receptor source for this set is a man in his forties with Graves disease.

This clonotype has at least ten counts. DNA of the CDR3: TGTGCCATCAGAGCCGGGACTAGCAGGGATGAGCAGTTCTTC. This gives the protein CAIRAGTSRDEQFF. The chain employs TRBV10-3 and TRBJ2-1, with 9 bases that match TRBD2. Germline CDR1 reads ENHRY; CDR2 reads SYGVKD. This CDR3 has 14 residues. The V and J ends lost 6 bases and 8 bases, in that order; junction bases with no gene match: 8.

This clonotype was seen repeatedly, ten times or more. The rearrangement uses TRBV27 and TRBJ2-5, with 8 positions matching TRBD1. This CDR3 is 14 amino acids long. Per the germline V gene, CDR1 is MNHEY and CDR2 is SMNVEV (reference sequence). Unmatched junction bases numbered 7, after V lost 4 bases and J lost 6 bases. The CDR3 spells CASSSDRARQTQYF. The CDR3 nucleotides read TGTGCCAGCAGTTCGGACAGGGCTCGGCAGACCCAGTACTTC.

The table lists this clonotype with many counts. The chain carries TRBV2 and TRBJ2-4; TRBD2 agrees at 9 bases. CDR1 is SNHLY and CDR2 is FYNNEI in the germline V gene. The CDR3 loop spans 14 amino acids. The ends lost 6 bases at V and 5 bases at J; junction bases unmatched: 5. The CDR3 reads CASRSSGRENIQYF. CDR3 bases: TGTGCCAGCAGAAGTAGCGGGAGAGAAAACATTCAGTACTTC.

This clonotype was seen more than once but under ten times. The CDR3 sequence: CSHTSGSLYNEQFF. CDR3 coding DNA: TGCAGCCACACTAGCGGGAGTCTCTACAATGAGCAGTTCTTC. The chain joins TRBV29-1 to TRBJ2-1; 11 nucleotides agree with TRBD2. The V gene's germline CDR1 is SQVTM and CDR2 ANQGSEA. The CDR3 sequence is 14 residues long. V lost 8 bases and J lost 3; bases outside the gene matches: 6.

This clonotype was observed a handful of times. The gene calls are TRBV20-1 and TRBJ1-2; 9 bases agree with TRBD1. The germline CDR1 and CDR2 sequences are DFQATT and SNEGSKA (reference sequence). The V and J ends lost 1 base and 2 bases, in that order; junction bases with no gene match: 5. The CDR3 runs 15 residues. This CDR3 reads CSARAWDRANYGYTF. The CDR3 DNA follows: TGCAGTGCTAGAGCCTGGGACAGGGCAAACTATGGCTACACCTTC.

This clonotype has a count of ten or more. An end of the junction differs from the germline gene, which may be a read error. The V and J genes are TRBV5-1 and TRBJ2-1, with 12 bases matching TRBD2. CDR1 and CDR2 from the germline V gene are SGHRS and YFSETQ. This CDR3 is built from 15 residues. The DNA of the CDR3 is TGTGCCAGCAGCGATCTAGCGGGAGGGTACAATGAGCAGTTCTTC. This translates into CASSDLAGGYNEQFF.

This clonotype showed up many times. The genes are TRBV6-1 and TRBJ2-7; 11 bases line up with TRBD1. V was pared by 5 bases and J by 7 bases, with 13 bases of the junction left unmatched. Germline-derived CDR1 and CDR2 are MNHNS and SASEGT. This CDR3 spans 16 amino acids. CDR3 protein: CASSTQRDRGGKEQYF. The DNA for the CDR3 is TGTGCCAGCAGTACCCAGCGGGACAGGGGGGGCAAAGAGCAGTACTTC.

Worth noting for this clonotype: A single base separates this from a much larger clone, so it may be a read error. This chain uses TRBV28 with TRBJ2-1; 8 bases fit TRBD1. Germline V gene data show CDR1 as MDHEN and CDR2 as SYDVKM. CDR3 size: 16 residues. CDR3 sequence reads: CASSFRATGAQETRYF. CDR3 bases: TGTGCCAGCAGTTTCCGGGCGACAGGGGCCCAAGAGACCCGGTACTTC.

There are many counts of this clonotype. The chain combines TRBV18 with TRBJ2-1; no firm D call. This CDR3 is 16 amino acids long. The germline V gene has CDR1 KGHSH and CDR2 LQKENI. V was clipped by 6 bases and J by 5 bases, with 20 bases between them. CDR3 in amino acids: CASSPSNPGLNNEQFF. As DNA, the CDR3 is TGTGCCAGCTCGCCCTCAAACCCGGGTCTTAACAATGAGCAGTTCTTC.

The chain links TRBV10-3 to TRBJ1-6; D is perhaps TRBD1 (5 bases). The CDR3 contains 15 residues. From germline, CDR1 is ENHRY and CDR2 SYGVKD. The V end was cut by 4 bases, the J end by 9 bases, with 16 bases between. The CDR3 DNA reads TGTGCCATCAGTGTTCGCGACAGCGACTTTTCACCCCTCCACTTT. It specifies CAISVRDSDFSPLHF.

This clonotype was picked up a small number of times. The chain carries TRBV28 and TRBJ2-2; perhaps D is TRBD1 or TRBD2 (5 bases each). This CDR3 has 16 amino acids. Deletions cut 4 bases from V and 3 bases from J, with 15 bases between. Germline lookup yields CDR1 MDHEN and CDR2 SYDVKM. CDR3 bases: TGTGCCAGCAGTTCAAGCCTCGGGACCTACACCGGGGAGCTGTTTTTT. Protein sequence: CASSSSLGTYTGELFF.

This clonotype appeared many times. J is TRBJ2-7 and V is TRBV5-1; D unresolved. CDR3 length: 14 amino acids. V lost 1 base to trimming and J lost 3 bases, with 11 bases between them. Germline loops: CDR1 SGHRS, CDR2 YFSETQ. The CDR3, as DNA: TGCGCCAGCAGCTTGATATCCGTCCTCTACGAGCAGTACTTC. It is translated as CASSLISVLYEQYF.

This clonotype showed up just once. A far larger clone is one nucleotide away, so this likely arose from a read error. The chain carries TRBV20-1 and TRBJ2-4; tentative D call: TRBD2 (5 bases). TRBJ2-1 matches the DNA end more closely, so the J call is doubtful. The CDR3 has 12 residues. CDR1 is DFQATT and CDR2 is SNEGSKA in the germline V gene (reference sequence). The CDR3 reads CSERDPYNDQFF. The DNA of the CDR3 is TGCAGTGAACGGGATCCCTACAATGATCAGTTCTTC.

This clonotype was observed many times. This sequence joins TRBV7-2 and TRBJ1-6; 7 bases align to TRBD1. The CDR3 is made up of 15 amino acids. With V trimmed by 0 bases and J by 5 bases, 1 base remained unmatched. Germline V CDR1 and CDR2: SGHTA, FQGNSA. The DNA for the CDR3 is TGTGCCAGCAGCTTAGCCGGGACAGATAATTCACCCCTCCACTTT. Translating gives CASSLAGTDNSPLHF.